These 27 T cell receptor beta chains were sequenced from one sample in a study of cytomegalovirus exposure and HLA in healthy donors. This PCR relied on a set of 60 Vbeta primers and 13 Jbeta primers. Data came from immunoSEQ multiplex PCR; TCRdb stores just in-frame clones and leaves some out. Counted here are 150,000 to 200,000 clones, roughly 10% occurring once; the ten biggest clones make up approximately 1.5%. The sequenced sample was PBMCs. All receptors derive from a woman aged 30 to 39 in good health and CMV-seropositive.

This clone was seen a few times. The chain combines TRBV6-1 with TRBJ1-2; unclear D gene. CDR1 is MNHNS, CDR2 SASEGT, per germline. The V gene lost 0 bases and the J gene lost 2 bases, with 7 bases spanning the gap. CDR3 length: 14 amino acids. The CDR3 reads CASSEAVRNYGYTF. The CDR3 DNA follows: TGTGCCAGCAGTGAAGCTGTCAGGAACTATGGCTACACCTTC.

This chain uses TRBV5-1 with TRBJ1-4; D is perhaps TRBD1 (5 bases). CDR3 length equals 14 residues. CDR1 and CDR2 from the germline V gene are SGHRS and YFSETQ. The V gene lost 4 bases and the J gene lost 7 bases, with 14 bases spanning the gap. The CDR3 DNA reads TGCGCCAGCAGCGCCGGGGGAGCGATTGAAAAACTGTTTTTT. Its translation is CASSAGGAIEKLFF.

This clone has a handful of counts. Other nucleotide sequences in the sample specify the same CDR3. This rearrangement joins TRBV20-1 to TRBJ2-7; D is unclear. The CDR3 spans 11 residues. V was pared by 0 bases and J by 3 bases, with 3 bases between. The germline V gene has CDR1 DFQATT and CDR2 SNEGSKA (reference sequence). The CDR3 protein is CSARDSYEQYF. CDR3 nucleotides: TGCAGTGCTAGAGATAGCTACGAGCAGTACTTC.

J is TRBJ1-6 and V is TRBV5-1, with 7 bases lining up with TRBD1. The V segment lost 0 bases and the J segment 4 bases; nucleotides outside the gene matches: 1. In germline, CDR1 is SGHRS, CDR2 YFSETQ. The length of the CDR3 is 15 residues. CDR3 region: CASSLGQGYNSPLHF. The CDR3 DNA reads TGCGCCAGCAGCTTGGGACAGGGTTATAATTCACCCCTCCACTTT. Based on the CDR3 plus reference TRBV5-1 and TRBJ1-6, the full variable domain is KAGVTQTPRYLIKTRGQQVTLSCSPISGHRSVSWYQQTPGQGLQFLFEYFSETQRNKGNFPGRFSGRQFSNSRSEMNVSTLELGDSALYLCASSLGQGYNSPLHFGNGTRLTVT.

V is TRBV7-3 and J is TRBJ2-3, with D perhaps TRBD2 (6 bases). Germline assignment: CDR1 SGHTA and CDR2 FQGTGA. The CDR3 length is 15 residues. V was pared by 5 bases and J by 2 bases, with 14 bases between. The CDR3 bases are TGTGCCAGCAGCCCCGGGGGACCTTCCACAGATACGCAGTATTTT. This gives the protein CASSPGGPSTDTQYF. Filled out from reference TRBV7-3 and TRBJ2-3, the complete variable domain reads GAGVSQTPSNKVTEKGKYVELRCDPISGHTALYWYRQSLGQGPEFLIYFQGTGAADDSGLPNDRFFAVRPEGSVSTLKIQRTERGDSAVYLCASSPGGPSTDTQYFGPGTRLTVL.

The gene calls are TRBV5-5 and TRBJ2-7; D is uncertain. This CDR3 has 15 amino acids. Germline V gene sequence: CDR1 SGHKS, CDR2 YYEKEE (reference sequence). V lost 0 bases to trimming and J lost 5 bases, with 15 bases between them. The CDR3 spells CASSLVAASENEQYF. The CDR3 coding sequence is TGTGCCAGCAGCTTGGTAGCAGCATCAGAAAACGAGCAGTACTTC.

Only a few counts were recorded for this clone. This sequence joins TRBV19 and TRBJ2-1, with D unresolved. Per the germline V gene, CDR1 is LNHDA and CDR2 is SQIVND (reference sequence). The length of the CDR3 is 9 residues. Trimming stripped 8 bases from V and 9 bases from J, with 5 bases between. The CDR3 bases are TGTGCCAGTGGCATTGAGCAGTTCTTC. Amino acids: CASGIEQFF.

This clone appeared a few times. The CDR3 DNA is TGTGCCAGCAGTTTATCCCCAGACAGGGCAGGCGAGCAGTACTTC. Amino acid sequence: CASSLSPDRAGEQYF. This chain connects TRBV27 to TRBJ2-7, with 7 bases lining up with TRBD1. V was clipped by 0 bases and J by 6 bases; unmatched bases: 8. The CDR3 is 15 residues long. Per germline, CDR1 MNHEY and CDR2 SMNVEV (reference sequence).

The V call is TRBV5-1, the J call TRBJ2-3; 10 bases line up with TRBD2. This CDR3 contains 19 residues. After removal of 1 base from V and 0 bases from J, the junction contained 11 bases not matched to a gene. In germline, CDR1 is SGHRS, CDR2 YFSETQ. The CDR3 is CASSLTYRASGSSTDTQYF. CDR3 in DNA: TGCGCCAGCAGCTTGACGTATAGGGCTAGCGGGAGTAGCACAGATACGCAGTATTTT.

This chain links TRBV2 with TRBJ2-7, with 8 bases that match TRBD2. The CDR3 runs to 15 residues. CDR1 and CDR2 from the germline V gene are SNHLY and FYNNEI. Germline trimming cut 1 base from V and 5 bases from J; bases unmatched to any gene: 7. As DNA, the CDR3 is TGTGCCAGCAGTGAAGGTCGGGGGGGCAGCCACGAGCAGTACTTC. Protein sequence: CASSEGRGGSHEQYF.

In its sample, this clone was seen a few times. This chain joins TRBV4-1 and TRBJ2-7; 9 bases align to TRBD1. Trimming cost V 5 bases and J 2 bases; bases outside gene matches: 7. This CDR3 is built from 15 residues. The germline V gene encodes CDR1 MGHRA and CDR2 YSYEKL. The CDR3 nucleotides are TGCGCCAGCAGCAAAATCGGGACAGGGCCCTACGAGCAGTACTTC. It specifies CASSKIGTGPYEQYF.

This clone was seen a few times. This chain joins TRBV9 and TRBJ2-7; D is ambiguous. The CDR3 contains 15 residues. V gave up 4 bases and J gave up 0 bases, with 14 bases separating them. CDR1 is SGDLS and CDR2 is YYNGEE in the germline V gene. The CDR3 sequence is CASSLTAASSYEQYF. The CDR3 region has the DNA TGTGCCAGCAGCCTTACGGCGGCCAGCTCCTACGAGCAGTACTTC.

There are a few counts of this clone. This CDR3 reads CASSSRTGRTEAFF. Here the CDR3 DNA reads TGTGCCAGCAGTTCTCGGACAGGGCGCACTGAAGCTTTCTTT. The chain is built from TRBV2 and TRBJ1-1, with 8 bases aligning to TRBD1. Germline V gene sequence: CDR1 SNHLY, CDR2 FYNNEI. This CDR3 contains 14 residues. Trimming took 5 bases from V and 4 from J; bases not matched to a gene: 6.

The chain has TRBV5-1 and TRBJ2-5, with TRBD1 identical over 10 bases. Unmatched junction bases numbered 8, after V lost 4 bases and J lost 5 bases. Germline V lookup: CDR1 SGHRS, CDR2 YFSETQ. The CDR3 loop spans 15 amino acids. The DNA of the CDR3 is TGCGCCAGCAGCGATAGACAGGGGGCGCGGGAGACCCAGTACTTC. Translating gives CASSDRQGARETQYF.

In its sample, this clone was seen a few times. This same CDR3 is encoded by further DNA sequences in the sample. This chain links TRBV11-2 with TRBJ2-3; unclear D gene. Trimming took off 0 bases at V and 8 bases at J, with 3 bases between the two ends. CDR1 is SGHAT and CDR2 is FQNNGV in the germline V gene. This CDR3 is 11 amino acids long. The CDR3 coding sequence is TGTGCCAGCAGCTTAGATCTTACGCAGTATTTT. Protein product: CASSLDLTQYF.

This clone was seen a few times. This sequence joins TRBV6-5 and TRBJ1-2; 8 bases match TRBD1. Germline V gene lookup returns CDR1 MNHEY and CDR2 SVGAGI. J lost 5 bases, V lost 0 bases, and 5 bases had no gene match. The CDR3 contains 15 residues. The CDR3 DNA is TGTGCCAGCAGTTACTCTCCAGGGGGCAAGTATGGCTACACCTTC. Its translation is CASSYSPGGKYGYTF.

A few counts support this clone. The genes are TRBV11-2 and TRBJ2-1, with 9 bases aligning to TRBD2. V lost 6 bases, J lost 0 bases, and 12 bases stayed unmatched. The CDR3 is made up of 18 amino acids. Per germline, CDR1 SGHAT and CDR2 FQNNGV. Here the CDR3 DNA reads TGTGCCAGCAGTCGACGTCCTAGCGGGGAGAGCTCCTACAATGAGCAGTTCTTC. This gives the protein CASSRRPSGESSYNEQFF.

This clone was counted between two and nine times. V usage is TRBV2 and J usage is TRBJ2-1; TRBD2 aligns across 11 bases. The CDR3 extends over 15 amino acids. CDR1 is SNHLY, CDR2 FYNNEI, per germline. The V gene end was trimmed by 6 bases and the J gene end by 3 bases; junction bases not matched to a gene: 4. Here the CDR3 reads CASRAGLADYNEQFF. DNA for the CDR3: TGTGCCAGCAGGGCGGGACTAGCGGACTACAATGAGCAGTTCTTC.

A few counts support this clone. The V call is TRBV6-1, the J call TRBJ1-5; 8 nucleotides agree with TRBD1. The CDR3 spans 14 residues. CDR1 and CDR2 from the germline V gene are MNHNS and SASEGT. With 5 bases clipped from V and 6 bases from J, the junction kept 6 bases outside the gene matches. The CDR3 here is CASSQGARSQPQHF. The DNA for the CDR3 is TGTGCCAGCAGTCAGGGGGCTCGGAGTCAGCCCCAGCATTTT.

Only a few counts were recorded for this clone. This chain connects TRBV19 to TRBJ1-4; D unclear. This CDR3 has 15 amino acids. Germline V gives CDR1 LNHDA, CDR2 SQIVND (reference sequence). V was trimmed by 5 bases and J by 0 bases, leaving 10 bases between them. CDR3 coding DNA: TGTGCCAGTAGTCCCTTCTGGCCAACTAATGAAAAACTGTTTTTT. Translation gives CASSPFWPTNEKLFF. Full variable domain (missing parts from reference TRBV19 and TRBJ1-4): DGGITQSPKYLFRKEGQNVTLSCEQNLNHDAMYWYRQDPGQGLRLIYYSQIVNDFQKGDIAEGYSVSREKKESFPLTVTSAQKNPTAFYLCASSPFWPTNEKLFFGSGTQLSVL.

This clone turned up a few times. The V gene is TRBV10-2, the J gene TRBJ2-2; D gene ambiguous. Per the germline V gene, CDR1 is WSHSY and CDR2 is SAAADI. V lost 8 bases and J 7 bases, leaving 8 bases between the germline ends. The CDR3 consists of 11 residues. The CDR3 DNA reads as TGCGCCAGCCGTTATAACGGGGAGCTGTTTTTT. Translated, it gives CASRYNGELFF.

There are a few counts of this clone. The chain carries TRBV6-5 and TRBJ1-5; 8 bases agree with TRBD1. J was trimmed by 9 bases and V by 6 bases; bases with no gene match: 13. CDR3 size: 15 residues. Germline V gene lookup returns CDR1 MNHEY and CDR2 SVGAGI. The CDR3: CASSDGQGKGGPQHF. Written as DNA, the CDR3 is TGTGCCAGCAGCGACGGACAGGGCAAGGGAGGGCCCCAGCATTTT.

The chain recombines TRBV9 with TRBJ1-3; D ambiguous. V lost 3 bases to trimming and J lost 2 bases, with 9 bases between them. Germline CDR1 reads SGDLS; CDR2 reads YYNGEE. This CDR3 is built from 14 residues. CDR3 nucleotide sequence: TGTGCCAGCAGCGAGCCCACGGCTGGAAACACCATATATTTT. Encoded protein: CASSEPTAGNTIYF.

This clone was seen a handful of times. The chain employs TRBV7-9 and TRBJ1-1; D remains ambiguous. This CDR3 has 14 residues. V was cut by 5 bases and J by 1 base, with 11 bases left in between. CDR1 and CDR2 from the germline V gene are SEHNR and FQNEAQ (reference sequence). The CDR3 coding sequence is TGTGCCAGCAGCGGCGGGCCTTCGAACACTGAAGCTTTCTTT. Translated: CASSGGPSNTEAFF.

The table lists this clone with a few counts. This chain connects TRBV2 to TRBJ1-1; 9 nucleotides match TRBD1. The V gene's germline CDR1 is SNHLY and CDR2 FYNNEI. The CDR3 sequence is 17 residues long. The J segment lost 7 bases and the V segment lost 8 bases, leaving 20 bases of the junction unmatched. CDR3 DNA sequence: TGTGCCAGCTCAGTCCGGGACAGGGCCCCTGAGGGGGATGAAGCTTTCTTT. Encoded protein: CASSVRDRAPEGDEAFF.

V usage is TRBV13 and J usage is TRBJ1-2; TRBD1 might be the D (6 bases). Germline CDR1 is PRHDT and CDR2 is FYEKMQ (reference sequence). The germline V and J ends were trimmed by 5 bases and 2 bases, with 12 bases remaining between them. The CDR3 is 14 amino acids. The CDR3 spells CASSPQGGNYGYTF. The DNA of the CDR3 is TGTGCCAGCAGCCCCCAAGGGGGAAACTATGGCTACACCTTC.

This clone was found a few times. The genes are TRBV6-5 and TRBJ2-5; 7 bases are a match to TRBD1. V gave up 2 bases and J gave up 5 bases; unmatched junction bases: 2. The CDR3 covers 13 residues. Germline loops: CDR1 MNHEY, CDR2 SVGAGI. In DNA, the CDR3 is TGTGCCAGCAGTTACGACAGGGTGGAGACCCAGTACTTC. Amino acid sequence: CASSYDRVETQYF.